This passage covers 26 T cell receptor beta chains from one sample sequenced in a study of T-cell memory formation after mild COVID-19. In TCRdb, the 5' RACE reads were re-called with MiXCR into one record per CDR3 protein. The sample holds roughly 380,000 distinct CDR3 sequences; 28% are singletons and the top ten take about 14%. What was sequenced was PBMCs or a T cell subset sorted from them (not recorded which). Receptors originate from an adult woman who had mild COVID-19 (a few samples of this study predate the infection). Cell type and time point are not known.

This rearrangement joins TRBV5-1 to TRBJ1-1; TRBD1 agrees at 7 bases. CDR3 length: 14 residues. The J segment lost 5 bases and the V segment lost 0 bases, leaving 4 bases of the junction unmatched. The germline V gene has CDR1 SGHRS and CDR2 YFSETQ. The CDR3 is CASSLVTGDTEAFF. The CDR3 bases are TGCGCCAGCAGCTTGGTCACAGGGGATACTGAAGCTTTCTTT.

This clonotype was seen many times. The V gene is TRBV2, the J gene TRBJ2-3; no reliable D call. V shed 7 bases and J shed 0 bases, with 8 bases lying between them. From germline, CDR1 is SNHLY and CDR2 FYNNEI. The CDR3 runs to 13 residues. The CDR3 DNA follows: TGTGCCAGCATGGTTACTAGCACAGATACGCAGTATTTT. Translated, it gives CASMVTSTDTQYF.

The chain joins TRBV2 to TRBJ1-5; D uncertain. Per the germline V gene, CDR1 is SNHLY and CDR2 is FYNNEI. The CDR3 has 12 amino acids. Deletions cut 8 bases from V and 9 bases from J, with 14 bases between. The CDR3 region has the DNA TGTGCCAGCTCTAGGGAGCCGGGGCCCCAGCATTTT. Translated: CASSREPGPQHF.

This clonotype was observed a few times. In nucleotides, the CDR3 is TGTGCCAGCAGCTTACTCGGGACTAGCGGTCGGTCCACAGATACGCAGTATTTT. This gives the protein CASSLLGTSGRSTDTQYF. The chain uses TRBV7-3 and TRBJ2-3, with 11 bases aligning to TRBD2. J gave up 2 bases and V 2 bases, and 9 bases lay outside the gene matches. The CDR3 length is 18 residues. In germline, CDR1 is SGHTA, CDR2 FQGTGA.

J is TRBJ1-5 and V is TRBV12-3 or TRBV12-4; 10 positions match TRBD1. V trimming: 6 bases; J trimming: 4 bases; junction bases outside the gene matches: 12. The CDR3 has 17 residues. For the CDR3, the DNA is TGTGCCAGCAGCCCAGGACAGGGGGACCCATATAATCAGCCCCAGCATTTT. This encodes CASSPGQGDPYNQPQHF.

The rearrangement links TRBV29-1 to TRBJ2-5, with D tentatively TRBD2 (6 bases). Trimming stripped 6 bases from V and 2 bases from J, with 19 bases between. Germline-derived CDR1 and CDR2 are SQVTM and ANQGSEA. The CDR3 is 15 amino acids. CDR3 in DNA: TGCAGCGTCCTCCCCCAGGCAGGGAGGCAAGAGACCCAGTACTTC. This gives the protein CSVLPQAGRQETQYF. The full variable domain, rest sourced from reference TRBV29-1 and TRBJ2-5, is SAVISQKPSRDICQRGTSLTIQCQVDSQVTMMFWYRQQPGQSLTLIATANQGSEATYESGFVIDKFPISRPNLTFSTLTVSNMSPEDSSIYLCSVLPQAGRQETQYFGPGTRLLVL.

This clonotype occurred a few times. The J gene is TRBJ2-4, the V gene TRBV20-1; 10 positions match TRBD2. Unmatched junction bases numbered 11, after V lost 4 bases and J lost 2 bases. Germline assignment: CDR1 DFQATT and CDR2 SNEGSKA (reference sequence). The CDR3 length is 17 residues. CDR3 in DNA: TGCAGTGCTATTTCCGGGACTAGCGTGGTATCCAAAAACATTCAGTACTTC. Translated: CSAISGTSVVSKNIQYF.

This clonotype was counted once. This chain connects TRBV5-1 to TRBJ2-6; D is ambiguous. Germline-derived CDR1 and CDR2 are SGHRS and YFSETQ. This CDR3 is 15 amino acids long. Trimming took 4 bases from V and 0 from J, leaving 8 bases between them. CDR3 nucleotide sequence: TGCGCCAGCAGCCACGGCGGCTCTGGGGCCAACGTCCTGACTTTC. Translating gives CASSHGGSGANVLTF.

There are a few counts of this clonotype. This sequence joins TRBV9 and TRBJ2-2; 10 nucleotides line up with TRBD2. The V and J ends lost 4 bases and 4 bases, in that order; junction bases with no gene match: 4. Germline CDR1 is SGDLS and CDR2 is YYNGEE. The CDR3 is 15 amino acids. CDR3 loop: CASSKTSGLTGELFF. In DNA, the CDR3 is TGTGCCAGCAGCAAGACTAGCGGGCTCACCGGGGAGCTGTTTTTT.

This clonotype was picked up a small number of times. The chain combines TRBV7-2 with TRBJ2-5, with D unresolved. The CDR3 spans 13 residues. Germline CDR1 and CDR2: SGHTA and FQGNSA. Trimming left V 2 bases short and J 5 bases short, with 9 bases between. This CDR3 is CASSLRTLETQYF. The DNA for the CDR3 is TGTGCCAGCAGCTTAAGAACTTTGGAGACCCAGTACTTC.

This clonotype was counted a few times. The J gene is TRBJ2-2, the V gene TRBV12-3 or TRBV12-4, with D possibly being TRBD1 (5 bases). V lost 7 bases and J 0 bases, leaving 15 bases between the germline ends. The CDR3 loop spans 16 amino acids. CDR3 loop: CASTSDTLTNTGELFF. DNA of the CDR3: TGTGCCAGCACCTCGGACACTCTTACGAACACCGGGGAGCTGTTTTTT.

The chain carries TRBV18 and TRBJ2-1, with 7 bases matching TRBD2. This CDR3 has 14 residues. The germline V gene encodes CDR1 KGHSH and CDR2 LQKENI. With V trimmed by 3 bases and J by 5 bases, 4 bases remained unmatched. The CDR3 nucleotides are TGTGCCAGCTCACCCCGGGAGGTAAACAATGAGCAGTTCTTC. Amino acid sequence: CASSPREVNNEQFF.

This clonotype was seen more than once but under ten times. The chain uses TRBV4-1 and TRBJ1-2; possible D gene TRBD1, 5 bases. Germline CDR1 reads MGHRA; CDR2 reads YSYEKL. Trimming left V 3 bases short and J 3 bases short, with 14 bases between. CDR3 length: 15 residues. CDR3 in amino acids: CASSQSTGTYYGYTF. DNA for the CDR3: TGCGCCAGCAGCCAGTCGACGGGGACTTACTATGGCTACACCTTC.

This clonotype was seen a handful of times. CDR3: CASSVAGTANTEAFF. In DNA form, the CDR3 reads TGTGCCAGCAGCGTCGCCGGGACAGCGAACACTGAAGCTTTCTTT. This chain connects TRBV7-2 to TRBJ1-1; 7 bases align to TRBD1. V was clipped by 5 bases and J by 1 base; unmatched bases: 7. The CDR3 covers 15 residues. CDR1 and CDR2 (germline): SGHTA, FQGNSA.

The chain recombines TRBV7-9 with TRBJ2-5; D tentatively fits TRBD1 or TRBD2 (5 bases each). The CDR3 loop spans 14 amino acids. Germline-derived CDR1 and CDR2 are SEHNR and FQNEAQ (reference sequence). Trimming shortened V by 1 base and J by 5 bases, and 11 bases separated the two germline ends. DNA of the CDR3: TGTGCCAGCAGCTTAGGTGGGGGATCGGAGACCCAGTACTTC. It encodes CASSLGGGSETQYF.

The chain is built from TRBV20-1 and TRBJ1-1; no definite D call. Germline CDR1 is DFQATT and CDR2 is SNEGSKA (reference sequence). The CDR3 totals 14 residues. Trimming left V 3 bases short and J 8 bases short, with 19 bases between. The CDR3 is CSAREIRYPLEAFF. CDR3 sequence (DNA): TGCAGTGCTAGGGAGATCAGGTATCCCCTAGAAGCTTTCTTT.

This clonotype was detected a few times. This chain joins TRBV12-3 or TRBV12-4 and TRBJ1-1; D may be TRBD1 (6 bases). The CDR3 covers 13 residues. V lost 7 bases and J lost 4, with 13 bases in between. The CDR3 protein is CASTQGRTTEAFF. In DNA form, the CDR3 reads TGTGCCAGCACTCAGGGGAGGACCACTGAAGCTTTCTTT.

This chain uses TRBV5-1 with TRBJ2-6; 10 nucleotides line up with TRBD1. The CDR3 is 17 amino acids. Trimming removed 4 bases from V and 2 bases from J; junction bases left unmatched: 6. Germline V CDR1 and CDR2: SGHRS, YFSETQ. The CDR3: CASSPWTGGTGANVLTF. In DNA, the CDR3 is TGCGCCAGCAGCCCGTGGACAGGGGGTACTGGGGCCAACGTCCTGACTTTC. Full variable domain (outside the CDR3, taken from reference TRBV5-1 and TRBJ2-6): KAGVTQTPRYLIKTRGQQVTLSCSPISGHRSVSWYQQTPGQGLQFLFEYFSETQRNKGNFPGRFSGRQFSNSRSEMNVSTLELGDSALYLCASSPWTGGTGANVLTFGAGSRLTVL.

This clonotype came up a few times. The chain recombines TRBV6-5 with TRBJ2-7; D is unresolved. Trimming left V 2 bases short and J 6 bases short, with 14 bases between. CDR1 MNHEY and CDR2 SVGAGI come from the germline V gene. This CDR3 has 14 amino acids. This CDR3 is CASSYHPLGSEQYF. The CDR3 DNA follows: TGTGCCAGCAGTTACCATCCCCTCGGTTCCGAGCAGTACTTC.

Only one count was recorded for this clonotype. This chain uses TRBV6-2 or TRBV6-3 with TRBJ2-1; 10 positions agree with TRBD2. Trimming cost V 6 bases and J 10 bases; bases outside gene matches: 6. Germline V gene sequence: CDR1 MNHEY, CDR2 SVGEGT. CDR3 length: 13 amino acids. The DNA of the CDR3 is TGTGCCAGCAGCGCTAGCGGGGGTAACGAGCAGTTCTTC. It translates to CASSASGGNEQFF.

This sequence joins TRBV20-1 and TRBJ1-2, with D perhaps TRBD1 (6 bases). Germline-derived CDR1 and CDR2 are DFQATT and SNEGSKA (reference sequence). Trimming pared 2 bases from V and 3 bases from J, leaving 22 bases between. The CDR3 loop spans 17 amino acids. This CDR3 is CSARPALGMGGDYGYTF. In DNA form, the CDR3 reads TGCAGTGCTAGACCTGCCCTGGGTATGGGGGGCGACTATGGCTACACCTTC.

The J gene is TRBJ2-1, the V gene TRBV18, with D possibly TRBD2 on 5 matching bases. This CDR3 is built from 12 residues. From germline, CDR1 is KGHSH and CDR2 LQKENI. V was clipped by 3 bases and J by 9 bases, with 9 bases between them. CDR3 sequence: CASSPIGGEQFF. DNA for the CDR3: TGTGCCAGCTCACCGATCGGAGGTGAGCAGTTCTTC.

This clonotype was seen a handful of times. The chain joins TRBV7-9 to TRBJ1-1; 7 bases align to TRBD1. The CDR3 loop spans 18 amino acids. J gave up 1 base and V 3 bases, and 14 bases lay outside the gene matches. Germline CDR1 SEHNR, CDR2 FQNEAQ (reference sequence). CDR3 sequence reads: CASSFIASSTGRNTEAFF. The CDR3 bases are TGTGCCAGCAGCTTTATTGCCTCCTCGACAGGGAGGAACACTGAAGCTTTCTTT.

The V and J genes are TRBV7-9 and TRBJ1-3; D is unresolved. The CDR3 extends over 11 amino acids. The germline CDR1 and CDR2 sequences are SEHNR and FQNEAQ (reference sequence). Trimming took 5 bases from V and 11 from J, leaving 10 bases between them. The CDR3: CASSRDISIYF. The CDR3 DNA reads TGTGCCAGCAGCCGCGATATTTCCATATATTTT.

The V and J genes are TRBV5-6 and TRBJ2-1; D call uncertain. Germline loops: CDR1 SGHDT, CDR2 YYEEEE. The length of the CDR3 is 11 residues. Deletions cut 4 bases from V and 7 bases from J, with 6 bases between. CDR3 amino acids: CASSTLNEQFF. The CDR3 DNA reads TGTGCCAGCAGCACCTTAAATGAGCAGTTCTTC.

There are many counts of this clonotype. The J gene is TRBJ2-1, the V gene TRBV7-9; TRBD1 or TRBD2 may be the D gene (5 bases each). The CDR3 is 14 amino acids. V lost 2 bases and J lost 9, with 14 bases in between. The V gene's germline CDR1 is SEHNR and CDR2 FQNEAQ (reference sequence). In DNA, the CDR3 is TGTGCCAGCAGCTTATCTACCGGGACCCCTGAGCAGTTCTTC. This codes for CASSLSTGTPEQFF.